What follows are 28 T cell receptor beta chains derived from one specimen sequenced in a study of molecular identifiers for immune sequencing clone quantification. MiXCR, run by TCRdb on the PCR reads, gives a single entry per CDR3 protein. The sample includes over 550,000 distinct CDR3 sequences, roughly 25% of them seen just once. The specimen was naive CD8+ T cells from blood, with Jurkat cell RNA spiked in. Subset in this sample: FACS-sorted CD8+CD4-CCR7+CD45RA+ naive T cells. The receptors shown here come from a human donor in good health. Some libraries in this study had Jurkat cell RNA spiked in.

Note on this clonotype: Just one base apart from a much larger clone, this may be a read error. The V and J genes are TRBV24-1 and TRBJ2-3, with D unresolved. The CDR3 has 13 amino acids. Germline V gene sequence: CDR1 KGHDR, CDR2 SFDVKD. In nucleotides, the CDR3 is TGTGTCACCAGTGGCGCTAGCACAGATACGCAGTATTTT. It encodes CVTSGASTDTQYF.

This clonotype appeared a few times. Since a much larger clone is just one base distant, this may be a read error. J is TRBJ2-7 and V is TRBV6-2 or TRBV6-3, with TRBD1 identical over 8 bases. CDR3 length: 12 residues. The germline V gene has CDR1 MNHEY and CDR2 SVGEGT. The CDR3 protein is CASSDRGYEQHF. The CDR3, as DNA: TGTGCCAGCAGTGACAGGGGCTACGAGCAGCACTTC.

The V gene is TRBV27, the J gene TRBJ2-5, with D tentatively TRBD2 (6 bases). Germline lookup yields CDR1 MNHEY and CDR2 SMNVEV (reference sequence). V was clipped by 1 base and J by 5 bases, with 17 bases between them. The CDR3 extends over 16 amino acids. The DNA of the CDR3 is TGTGCCAGCAGTTTATGGGGGACTGGAGGGGAGGAGACCCAGTACTTC. The encoded protein is CASSLWGTGGEETQYF.

This chain links TRBV6-5 with TRBJ2-7; TRBD2 aligns across 9 bases. The CDR3 loop spans 14 amino acids. Germline values: CDR1 MNHEY, CDR2 SVGAGI. Germline trimming cut 6 bases from V and 5 bases from J; bases unmatched to any gene: 8. The CDR3 region has the DNA TGTGCCAGCAGGCTGGGAGCGGGAGGACACGAGCAGTACTTC. Translating gives CASRLGAGGHEQYF.

The chain combines TRBV5-6 with TRBJ1-5; D gene uncertain. This CDR3 comprises 12 residues. Germline loops: CDR1 SGHDT, CDR2 YYEEEE. V shed 4 bases and J shed 6 bases, with 8 bases lying between them. CDR3 loop: CASSTNTQPQHF. The CDR3 bases are TGTGCCAGCAGCACTAATACTCAGCCCCAGCATTTT. Full variable domain (outside the CDR3, taken from reference TRBV5-6 and TRBJ1-5): DAGVTQSPTHLIKTRGQQVTLRCSPKSGHDTVSWYQQALGQGPQFIFQYYEEEERQRGNFPDRFSGHQFPNYSSELNVNALLLGDSALYLCASSTNTQPQHFGDGTRLSIL.

This clonotype was seen a few times. The CDR3, as DNA: TGTGCCAGCAGTCCCTTGGACAGGTCGGGGGTTCTGGCCCAGTACTTC. Translating it yields CASSPLDRSGVLAQYF. The J gene is TRBJ2-5, the V gene TRBV27, with D perhaps TRBD1 (7 bases). CDR1 is MNHEY and CDR2 is SMNVEV in the germline V gene (reference sequence). CDR3 size: 16 residues. Trimming took 5 bases from V and 9 from J, leaving 25 bases between them.

The V gene is TRBV4-1, the J gene TRBJ2-3; 9 bases map to TRBD2. Losses at the gene ends were 0 bases for V and 2 bases for J; bases not matched to a gene: 6. The CDR3 has 17 residues. The germline V gene has CDR1 MGHRA and CDR2 YSYEKL. The DNA of the CDR3 is TGCGCCAGCAGCCAAGATCGGCTAGCGGGGAACACAGATACGCAGTATTTT. Its translation: CASSQDRLAGNTDTQYF.

As to this clonotype: An end of the junction differs from the germline gene, which may be a read error. The CDR3 here is CASSEETDNCGYTF. The CDR3 DNA follows: TGTGCCAGCAGTGAGGAGACAGATAACTGTGGCTACACCTTC. This rearrangement joins TRBV2 to TRBJ1-2, with TRBD1 as a possible D gene (5 bases). CDR1 and CDR2 from the germline V gene are SNHLY and FYNNEI. The CDR3 sequence is 14 residues long.

The V gene is TRBV20-1, the J gene TRBJ2-7, with D perhaps TRBD1 or TRBD2 (5 bases each). CDR3 length equals 13 residues. The V and J ends lost 5 bases and 0 bases respectively, with 11 bases between them. In germline, CDR1 is DFQATT, CDR2 SNEGSKA (reference sequence). CDR3 sequence: CSAGDGNSYEQYF. Written as DNA, the CDR3 is TGCAGTGCTGGGGACGGAAACTCCTACGAGCAGTACTTC.

This chain uses TRBV7-9 with TRBJ2-7; TRBD1 aligns across 9 bases. The length of the CDR3 is 15 residues. The junction had 12 bases not matched to a gene; V was cut back by 5 bases and J by 7 bases. CDR1 is SEHNR and CDR2 is FQNEAQ in the germline V gene (reference sequence). CDR3 sequence reads: CASSHLGTGTEEQYF. The DNA of the CDR3 is TGTGCCAGCAGCCACCTGGGGACAGGGACGGAAGAGCAGTACTTC. Together with reference TRBV7-9 and TRBJ2-7, the CDR3 gives the full variable domain: DTGVSQNPRHKITKRGQNVTFRCDPISEHNRLYWYRQTLGQGPEFLTYFQNEAQLEKSRLLSDRFSAERPKGSFSTLEIQRTEQGDSAMYLCASSHLGTGTEEQYFGPGTRLTVT.

This clonotype was seen once. Since a much larger clone is just one base distant, this may be a read error. The chain carries TRBV3-1 and TRBJ2-3; D ambiguous. The CDR3 loop spans 15 amino acids. Germline V gene sequence: CDR1 LGHDT, CDR2 YNNKEL (reference sequence). CDR3 residues: CASCQYWVMTDTQYF. As DNA, the CDR3 is TGTGCCAGCTGCCAATACTGGGTAATGACAGATACGCAGTATTTT.

This clonotype has just a few counts. The V call is TRBV27, the J call TRBJ2-7, with unresolved D. Deletions cut 1 base from V and 2 bases from J, with 9 bases between. This CDR3 spans 14 amino acids. Germline CDR1 MNHEY, CDR2 SMNVEV (reference sequence). The CDR3 DNA sequence: TGTGCCAGCAGTTTATTAGGCGATGCCTACGAGCAGTACTTC. It encodes CASSLLGDAYEQYF.

This chain joins TRBV6-2 or TRBV6-3 and TRBJ2-6, with D unclear. CDR1 and CDR2 (germline): MNHEY, SVGEGT. V was clipped by 2 bases and J by 0 bases, with 11 bases between them. This CDR3 comprises 17 residues. The CDR3 DNA sequence: TGTGCCAGCAGTTACAGGGCCCTCAGCTCTGGGGCCAACGTCCTGACTTTC. This gives the protein CASSYRALSSGANVLTF.

This clonotype has only a few counts. The rearrangement links TRBV28 to TRBJ2-3, with 10 bases identical to TRBD2. Germline CDR1 and CDR2: MDHEN and SYDVKM. The CDR3 totals 17 residues. Losses at the gene ends were 3 bases for V and 2 bases for J; bases not matched to a gene: 8. The chain's CDR3 is CASSLGPSGSLTDTQYF. DNA of the CDR3: TGTGCCAGCAGTTTGGGCCCTAGCGGGAGTCTCACAGATACGCAGTATTTT.

This clonotype was detected many times. The J gene is TRBJ2-7, the V gene TRBV20-1, with TRBD2 matching over 7 bases. The J segment lost 7 bases and the V segment lost 4 bases, leaving 16 bases of the junction unmatched. CDR1 is DFQATT and CDR2 is SNEGSKA in the germline V gene (reference sequence). The CDR3 length is 15 residues. CDR3 sequence (DNA): TGCAGTGCTACGTCCCCCCGAACTAGCGCAGGGGAGCAGTACTTC. Translation gives CSATSPRTSAGEQYF.

This clonotype showed up just a few times. In DNA form, the CDR3 reads TGTGCCAGCAGTTTTCAGGCAGGGGGAGGTGAAAAACTGTTTTTT. The encoded protein is CASSFQAGGGEKLFF. The V call is TRBV27, the J call TRBJ1-4; 7 nucleotides align to TRBD1. The junction had 8 bases not matched to a gene; V was cut back by 3 bases and J by 7 bases. Per germline, CDR1 MNHEY and CDR2 SMNVEV (reference sequence). The CDR3 consists of 15 residues. The complete variable domain, with remaining parts taken from reference TRBV27 and TRBJ1-4, reads EAQVTQNPRYLITVTGKKLTVTCSQNMNHEYMSWYRQDPGLGLRQIYYSMNVEVTDKGDVPEGYKVSRKEKRNFPLILESPSPNQTSLYFCASSFQAGGGEKLFFGSGTQLSVL.

The rearrangement links TRBV13 to TRBJ2-7; 9 bases are a match to TRBD2. Germline V gives CDR1 PRHDT, CDR2 FYEKMQ (reference sequence). V lost 5 bases to trimming and J lost 0 bases; unmatched junction nucleotides: 8. This CDR3 contains 16 residues. The CDR3 reads CASSARTSVSSYEQYF. CDR3 nucleotides: TGTGCCAGCAGCGCGCGGACTAGCGTGAGCTCCTACGAGCAGTACTTC.

This clonotype was found a few times. The J gene is TRBJ2-7, the V gene TRBV20-1, with D unresolved. V was trimmed by 4 bases and J by 3 bases, leaving 13 bases between them. The germline V gene encodes CDR1 DFQATT and CDR2 SNEGSKA (reference sequence). The CDR3 is 13 amino acids. CDR3 in amino acids: CSATLGFGYEQYF. In nucleotides, the CDR3 is TGCAGTGCTACCCTGGGTTTCGGCTACGAGCAGTACTTC.

About this clonotype itself: Just one base apart from a much larger clone, this may be a read error. CDR3 loop: CASSPEASPPTQYF. The DNA for the CDR3 is TGTGCCAGCAGCCCAGAGGCCTCCCCCCCGACCCAGTACTTC. This rearrangement joins TRBV4-2 to TRBJ2-5; no firm D call. Germline V gene sequence: CDR1 LGHNA, CDR2 YNFKEQ. The CDR3 runs to 14 residues. V gave up 4 bases and J gave up 7 bases, with 16 bases separating them.

J is TRBJ1-1 and V is TRBV6-5; TRBD1 is a possible D gene (5 bases). Germline CDR1 and CDR2: MNHEY and SVGAGI. This CDR3 is 16 amino acids long. V was cut by 0 bases and J by 1 base, with 12 bases left in between. CDR3 region: CASSYSHRTGNTEAFF. CDR3 coding DNA: TGTGCCAGCAGTTACTCGCACAGGACTGGGAACACTGAAGCTTTCTTT.

This clonotype has a handful of counts. The chain carries TRBV24-1 and TRBJ2-7; D remains ambiguous. The CDR3 is 10 amino acids. Germline lookup yields CDR1 KGHDR and CDR2 SFDVKD. V was clipped by 9 bases and J by 1 base, with 3 bases between them. The CDR3 DNA is TGTGCCACCTTATCCTACGAGCAGTACTTC. Translating gives CATLSYEQYF.

As regards this clonotype: A much larger clone is a single base away; this may be a read error. This chain joins TRBV7-9 and TRBJ2-2, with 7 bases matching TRBD1. The CDR3 length is 17 residues. Germline V gives CDR1 SEHNR, CDR2 FQNEAQ (reference sequence). Written as DNA, the CDR3 is TGTGCCAGCAGCTTAGTTGGGACAGTGAGCCCCACCGGGGAGCTGTCTTTT. Its translation: CASSLVGTVSPTGELSF. Full variable domain (outside the CDR3, taken from reference TRBV7-9 and TRBJ2-2): DTGVSQNPRHKITKRGQNVTFRCDPISEHNRLYWYRQTLGQGPEFLTYFQNEAQLEKSRLLSDRFSAERPKGSFSTLEIQRTEQGDSAMYLCASSLVGTVSPTGELSFGEGSRLTVL.

The sample holds many counts of this clonotype. This chain connects TRBV19 to TRBJ2-3; D unresolved. Germline V gives CDR1 LNHDA, CDR2 SQIVND (reference sequence). Trimming stripped 4 bases from V and 6 bases from J, with 5 bases between. This CDR3 is 11 amino acids long. As DNA, the CDR3 is TGTGCCAGTAGTACCGGGGATACGCAGTATTTT. This codes for CASSTGDTQYF.

As concerns this clonotype: Germline and junction disagree at one end, which may indicate a read error. This chain links TRBV6-6 with TRBJ2-1; D unresolved. This CDR3 has 13 residues. The germline gives CDR1 MNHNY, CDR2 SVGAGI (reference sequence). The CDR3 reads CASVRTIYNEQLF. CDR3 in DNA: TGTGCCAGCGTCCGGACCATTTACAATGAGCAGCTCTTC.

This clonotype was detected a few times. This chain uses TRBV5-6 with TRBJ1-1; no clear D. The CDR3 has 13 amino acids. Germline V gene lookup returns CDR1 SGHDT and CDR2 YYEEEE. Trimming cost V 4 bases and J 4 bases, with 11 bases left between them. The CDR3 reads CASSPGVSTEAFF. DNA of the CDR3: TGTGCCAGCAGCCCCGGGGTGAGCACTGAAGCTTTCTTT.

This clonotype was recorded many times. This chain joins TRBV7-6 and TRBJ2-3; 10 nucleotides match TRBD2. The trim removed 2 bases at V and 0 bases at J, leaving 11 bases unmatched. This CDR3 spans 19 amino acids. Germline CDR1 and CDR2: SGHVS and FNYEAQ. The CDR3 DNA reads TGTGCCAGCAGCTTAAACGTAGCGGGGGGCCAATCAAGCACAGATACGCAGTATTTT. Translated: CASSLNVAGGQSSTDTQYF.

This clonotype was counted many times. J is TRBJ2-5 and V is TRBV5-4; TRBD1 matches 8 bases. Germline loops: CDR1 SGHNT, CDR2 YYREEE (reference sequence). Trimming at V came to 2 bases and at J to 1 base, leaving 4 bases not matched to a gene. This CDR3 is 15 amino acids long. The CDR3 reads CASSFTGTGQETQYF. The CDR3, as DNA: TGTGCCAGCAGCTTTACCGGGACAGGCCAAGAGACCCAGTACTTC.

V usage is TRBV9 and J usage is TRBJ2-1; D perhaps matches TRBD1 (6 bases). CDR3 length: 15 amino acids. Germline CDR1 and CDR2: SGDLS and YYNGEE. Trimming removed 2 bases at V and 6 bases at J, with 15 bases between. CDR3 sequence: CASSVTLGASNEQFF. The CDR3 DNA is TGTGCCAGCAGCGTCACACTGGGGGCCAGCAATGAGCAGTTCTTC.